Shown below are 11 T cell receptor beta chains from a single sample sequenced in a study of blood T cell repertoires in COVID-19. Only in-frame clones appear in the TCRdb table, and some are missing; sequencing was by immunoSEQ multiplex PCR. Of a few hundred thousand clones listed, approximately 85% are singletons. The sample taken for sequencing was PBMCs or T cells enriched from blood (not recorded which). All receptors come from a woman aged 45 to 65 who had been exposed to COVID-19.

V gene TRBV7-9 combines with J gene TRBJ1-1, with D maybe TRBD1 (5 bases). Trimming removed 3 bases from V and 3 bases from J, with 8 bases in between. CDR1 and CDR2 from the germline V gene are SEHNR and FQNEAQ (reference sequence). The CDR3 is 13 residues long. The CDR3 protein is CASSFGTDTEAFF. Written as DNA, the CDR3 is TGTGCCAGCAGCTTCGGGACTGACACTGAAGCTTTCTTT.

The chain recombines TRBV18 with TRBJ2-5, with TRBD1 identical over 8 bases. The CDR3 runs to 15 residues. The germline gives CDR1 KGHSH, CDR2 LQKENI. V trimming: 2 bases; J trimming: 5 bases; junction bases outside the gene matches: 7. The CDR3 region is CASSPSSTGGETQYF. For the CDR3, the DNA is TGTGCCAGCTCACCATCCAGTACAGGGGGTGAGACCCAGTACTTC.

In nucleotides, the CDR3 is TGTGCCAGCAGTGTGGCCGATAATGAGCAGTTCTTC. Its protein is CASSVADNEQFF. V gene TRBV6-2 or TRBV6-3 combines with J gene TRBJ2-1; D not certain. The CDR3 sequence is 12 residues long. Trimming shortened V by 5 bases and J by 7 bases, and 9 bases separated the two germline ends. The V gene's germline CDR1 is MNHEY and CDR2 SVGEGT.

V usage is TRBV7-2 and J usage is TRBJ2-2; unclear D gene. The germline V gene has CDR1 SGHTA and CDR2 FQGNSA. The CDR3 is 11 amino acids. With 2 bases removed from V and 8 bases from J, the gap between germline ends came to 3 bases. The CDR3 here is CASSLPGELFF. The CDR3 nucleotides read TGTGCCAGCAGCTTACCTGGGGAGCTGTTTTTT.

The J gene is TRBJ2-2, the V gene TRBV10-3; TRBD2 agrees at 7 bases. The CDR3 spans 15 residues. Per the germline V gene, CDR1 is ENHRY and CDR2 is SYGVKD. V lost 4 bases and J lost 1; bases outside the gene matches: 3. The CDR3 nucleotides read TGTGCCATCAGTGGGGGAGGGAGGAACACCGGGGAGCTGTTTTTT. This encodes CAISGGGRNTGELFF.

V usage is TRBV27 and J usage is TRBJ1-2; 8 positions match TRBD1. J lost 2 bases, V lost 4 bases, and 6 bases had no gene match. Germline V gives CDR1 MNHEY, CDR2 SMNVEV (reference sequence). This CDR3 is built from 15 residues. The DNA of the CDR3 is TGTGCCAGCAGTTCAACAGGGGGGGGGAACTATGGCTACACCTTC. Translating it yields CASSSTGGGNYGYTF.

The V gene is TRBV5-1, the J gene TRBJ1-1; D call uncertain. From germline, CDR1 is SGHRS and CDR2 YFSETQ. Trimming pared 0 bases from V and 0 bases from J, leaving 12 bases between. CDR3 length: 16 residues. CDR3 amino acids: CASSLDTVLMNTEAFF. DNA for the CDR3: TGCGCCAGCAGCTTGGATACGGTACTTATGAACACTGAAGCTTTCTTT.

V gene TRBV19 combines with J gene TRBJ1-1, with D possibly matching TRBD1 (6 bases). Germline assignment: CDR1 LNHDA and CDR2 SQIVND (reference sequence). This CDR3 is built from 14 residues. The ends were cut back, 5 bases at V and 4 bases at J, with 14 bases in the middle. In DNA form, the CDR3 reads TGTGCCAGTAGTTCCCAGGGGTTGAGCACTGAAGCTTTCTTT. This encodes CASSSQGLSTEAFF.

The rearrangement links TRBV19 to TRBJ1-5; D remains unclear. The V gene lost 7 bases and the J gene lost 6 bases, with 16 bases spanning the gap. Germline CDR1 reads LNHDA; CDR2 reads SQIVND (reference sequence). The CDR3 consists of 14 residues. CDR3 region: CASTLSLAGQPQHF. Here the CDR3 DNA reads TGTGCCAGTACCCTCTCCCTAGCGGGTCAGCCCCAGCATTTT.

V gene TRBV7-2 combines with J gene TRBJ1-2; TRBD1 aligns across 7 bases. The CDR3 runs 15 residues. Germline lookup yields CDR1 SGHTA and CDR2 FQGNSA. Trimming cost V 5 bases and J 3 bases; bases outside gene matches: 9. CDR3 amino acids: CASSPRQGQDYGYTF. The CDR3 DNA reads TGTGCCAGCAGCCCTCGACAAGGACAGGACTATGGCTACACCTTC.

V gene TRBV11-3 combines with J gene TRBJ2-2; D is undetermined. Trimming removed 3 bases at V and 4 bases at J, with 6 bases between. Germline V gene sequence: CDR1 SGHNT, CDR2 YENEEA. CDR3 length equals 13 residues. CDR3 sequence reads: CASSLTGTGELFF. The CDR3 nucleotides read TGTGCCAGCAGCTTGACGGGCACCGGGGAGCTGTTTTTT.